This TCR beta chain was obtained from a study of beta chain features in type 1 diabetes. Expressed TCRB transcripts were sequenced because the entire RNA isolate underwent reverse transcription. Sequenced by immunoSEQ multiplex PCR; TCRdb stores in-frame clones only, minus some. The sample shows about 340,000 clones, less than 15% of them seen only once. Study-level results: Shortening that was moderate but significant affected the TCRB CDR3s of Type 1 diabetes patients in all four CD4+ subsets.

This clone was detected a few times. Its cognate antigen is unknown. The origin of this receptor is a young woman with type 1 diabetes. The sequenced sample consisted of naive CD4+ T cells from blood.

This CDR3 is CATSRVRRLAGSDTQYF. In DNA form, the CDR3 reads TGTGCCACCAGCAGAGTCAGGAGACTAGCCGGATCAGATACGCAGTATTTT. The chain combines TRBV15 with TRBJ2-3, with 7 bases matching TRBD2. The germline V gene encodes CDR1 LNHNV and CDR2 YYDKDF (reference sequence). Trimming at V came to 1 base and at J to 4 bases, leaving 11 bases not matched to a gene. The CDR3 length is 17 residues.